Many counts were recorded for the clone carrying this TCR beta chain. This sample was taken from a study of blood T cell repertoires in COVID-19. Study-level information: COVID-19 samples, acute and convalescent, were from the United States, Italy and Spain. T cells, B-cell-depleted T cells, or PBMCs provided the cDNA or gDNA that served as material.

Per the original data handling: Quantification of nucleated cells was approximated via reference gene primer amplification. Clones were sequenced by immunoSEQ multiplex PCR, and TCRdb holds only the in-frame ones, with some missing. D and trimming were read from the DNA, whereas the V and J calls and clone size are those reported in that table. The table lists 90,000 to 150,000 clones, roughly three quarters of them singletons. The germline gives CDR1 MDHEN, CDR2 SYDVKM. Trimming removed 6 bases from V and 3 bases from J, with 9 bases in between. The CDR3 consists of 14 residues. Source material: peripheral blood. The chain has TRBV28 and TRBJ2-6, with D uncertain. This clonotype was obtained from a human donor in a cohort sampled during active COVID-19. The DNA of the CDR3 is TGTGCCAGCAGGGCCCCGGGTGGGGCCAACGTCCTGACTTTC. Translating gives CASRAPGGANVLTF. Full variable domain (outside the CDR3, taken from reference TRBV28 and TRBJ2-6): DVKVTQSSRYLVKRTGEKVFLECVQDMDHENMFWYRQDPGLGLRLIYFSYDVKMKEKGDIPEGYSVSREKKERFSLILESASTNQTSMYLCASRAPGGANVLTFGAGSRLTVL.